Shown below are 5 T cell receptor delta chains from a single sample sequenced in a study of DNA immune sequencing with unique molecular identifiers. A 32-plex genomic DNA assay used primers for all 8 TRDV and 4 TRDJ genes. The library had 12-nucleotide UMIs introduced over 3 barcoding cycles, then a second adapter PCR. TCRdb re-called the multiplex PCR reads using CATT. The sample contains approximately 5,100 delta-chain clones, 10% to 15% of which appear only once. The sequencing sample was made of gamma-delta T cells enriched from blood buffy coat, or unenriched PBMCs (not recorded which). The origin of the receptors is a human donor in good health.

Of note for this clone: Translating this DNA gives a protein that differs at residue 18 from the TCRdb one, which belongs to a much larger clone; a read error is likely, and the protein shown is this translation. The chain carries TRDV2 and TRDJ1; 10 bases line up with TRDD3. In germline, CDR1 is GEAIGNYY, CDR2 EKD. This CDR3 region has 20 residues. CDR3 coding DNA: TGTGCCTGTGACCCCGTACTGGGGGATGCGAAAGGGAGAGGACCCGATAAATTCATCTTT. Translating it yields CACDPVLGDAKGRGPDKFIF.

This clone was observed a handful of times. A clone one base away is much larger, so this may be a read error. Other DNA sequences in this specimen translate into the identical CDR3. The J gene is TRDJ1, the V gene TRDV3, with D perhaps being TRDD2 or TRDD3 (6 bases each). Germline CDR1 TVYSNPD, CDR2 GDNSRS (reference sequence). The CDR3 runs 18 residues. CDR3 loop: CALRVPNGDWEDSDKLIF. In DNA, the CDR3 is TGTGCTTTGCGGGTTCCTAACGGTGACTGGGAGGACTCCGATAAACTCATCTTT.

This clone was counted a few times. TCRdb lists the protein of a much larger clone for this DNA, which differs at residue 12, so this is likely a read error; the protein given here is translated from the DNA itself. The chain combines TRDV2 with TRDJ1; perhaps TRDD3 as D (6 bases). The CDR3 is made up of 17 amino acids. The V end was cut by 3 bases, the J end by 3 bases, with 22 bases between. Germline CDR1 GEAIGNYY, CDR2 EKD. This CDR3 reads CACDSVLGPLYADKLIF. The CDR3 bases are TGTGCCTGTGACTCTGTACTGGGACCCTTGTACGCCGATAAACTCATCTTT.

For this clone: The TCRdb protein comes from a much larger clone and disagrees with this DNA's translation at residue 12, likely due to a read error; the protein given here is derived from the DNA. The rearrangement joins TRDV2 to TRDJ1; no clear D. The CDR3 contains 14 residues. Germline V gives CDR1 GEAIGNYY, CDR2 EKD. CDR3: CACDSLVYTDKFIF. CDR3 nucleotide sequence: TGTGCCTGTGACAGTCTAGTGTACACCGATAAATTCATCTTT.

The chain is built from TRDV1 and TRDJ2; 10 bases match TRDD3. Trimming at V came to 3 bases and at J to 6 bases, leaving 25 bases not matched to a gene. The germline V gene encodes CDR1 TSWWSYY and CDR2 QGS. CDR3 size: 22 residues. CDR3 nucleotide sequence: TGTGCTCTTGGGGAGGATAGGCCTCCCTACCGACTGGGGGATTCTTGGGCAGCACAACTCTTCTTT. Residues: CALGEDRPPYRLGDSWAAQLFF.